This T cell receptor beta chain was sequenced for a study of siplizumab effects on memory and regulatory T cells. General study findings and limits: Major contributors to the alloresponse seemed to be naive T cells, which also appeared more diverse than memory cells. Most proliferating CD4+ or CD8+ clones, roughly 80-96%, had no naive or memory assignment. Siplizumab significantly lowered the alloreactive sequences that could be traced to unstimulated CD4+ memory cells.

The data were produced by immunoSEQ multiplex PCR, yet TCRdb's version contains in-frame clones alone and is incomplete. The table has 80,000 to 130,000 clones, about 91% seen once. Turning to this clone: Its specificity is not known.

Germline V gene data show CDR1 as LNHDA and CDR2 as SQIVND (reference sequence). The V and J ends lost 9 bases and 5 bases, in that order; junction bases with no gene match: 5. There are 12 residues in the CDR3. V is TRBV19 and J is TRBJ2-5; TRBD2 matches at 8 bases. This clonotype was obtained from a human donor in good health. Some clones in this sample may be carry-over from other donors' samples. The material sequenced was CD4+ T cells sorted from blood. The CDR3 protein is CASASGSETQYF. CDR3 in DNA: TGTGCCAGCGCTAGCGGGTCGGAGACCCAGTACTTC.